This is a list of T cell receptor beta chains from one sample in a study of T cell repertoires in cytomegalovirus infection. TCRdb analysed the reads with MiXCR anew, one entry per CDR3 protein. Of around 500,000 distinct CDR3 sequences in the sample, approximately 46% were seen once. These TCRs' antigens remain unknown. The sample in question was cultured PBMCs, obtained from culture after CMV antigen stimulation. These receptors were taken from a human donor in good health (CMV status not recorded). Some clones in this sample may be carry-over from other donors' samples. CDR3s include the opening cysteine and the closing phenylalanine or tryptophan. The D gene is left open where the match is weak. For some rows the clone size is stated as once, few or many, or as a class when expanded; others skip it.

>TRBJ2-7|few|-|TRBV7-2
TGTGCCAGCAGCTTATCCCGGGTCCGTGTAGACGAGCAGTACTTC
CASSLSRVRVDEQYF
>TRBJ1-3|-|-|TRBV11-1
TGTGCCAGCAGCCCGGACTACACTGGAAACACCATATATTTT
CASSPDYTGNTIYF
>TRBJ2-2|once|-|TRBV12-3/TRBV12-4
TGTGCCAGCAGTTTCCCATCCGGGGAGCTGTTTTTT
CASSFPSGELFF
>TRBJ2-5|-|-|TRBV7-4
TGTGCCAGCAGCCCCCGGGCCCCCCAAGAGACCCAGTACTTC
CASSPRAPQETQYF
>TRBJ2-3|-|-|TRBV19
TGTGCCAGTAGTATAGCGAGAGATACCGCAGATACGCAGTATTTT
CASSIARDTADTQYF
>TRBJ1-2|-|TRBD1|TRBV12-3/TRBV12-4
TGTGCCAGCAGTGCCACCTCCGGGACAGGGGCAACCTCCTATGGCTACACCTTC
CASSATSGTGATSYGYTF
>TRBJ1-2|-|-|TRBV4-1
TGCGCCAGCAGCCCAAATCGGGGGGACTATGGCTACACCTTC
CASSPNRGDYGYTF
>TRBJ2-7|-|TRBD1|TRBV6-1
TGTGCCACCACTCAGGGACAGGGTATCAACGAGCAGTACTTC
CATTQGQGINEQYF
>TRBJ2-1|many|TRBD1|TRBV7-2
TGTGCCAGCAGCCCCCGGGACAGCCCGCGGCAGTTCTTC
CASSPRDSPRQFF
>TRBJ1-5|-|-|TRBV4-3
TGCGCCAGCAGCCAAGAAGTCTCTGATCAGCCCCAGCATTTT
CASSQEVSDQPQHF
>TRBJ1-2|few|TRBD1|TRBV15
TGTGCCACCAGCAGAGACGGGACAGGGAGCACCTTC
CATSRDGTGSTF
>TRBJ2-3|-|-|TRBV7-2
TGTGCCAGCAGCAAGAGGGGGGCCGATACATGGAATACGCAGTATTTT
CASSKRGADTWNTQYF